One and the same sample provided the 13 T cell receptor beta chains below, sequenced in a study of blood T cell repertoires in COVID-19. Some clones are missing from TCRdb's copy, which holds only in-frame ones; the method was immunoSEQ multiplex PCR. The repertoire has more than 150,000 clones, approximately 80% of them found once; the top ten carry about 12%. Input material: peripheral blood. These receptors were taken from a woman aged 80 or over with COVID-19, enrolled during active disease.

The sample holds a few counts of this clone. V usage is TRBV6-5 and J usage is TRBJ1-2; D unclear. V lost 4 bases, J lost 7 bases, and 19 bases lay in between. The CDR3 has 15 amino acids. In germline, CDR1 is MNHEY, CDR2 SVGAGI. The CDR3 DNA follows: TGTGCCAGCAGTTCTCTCCCGAGGGTTCCAGGTGGCTACACCTTC. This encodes CASSSLPRVPGGYTF.

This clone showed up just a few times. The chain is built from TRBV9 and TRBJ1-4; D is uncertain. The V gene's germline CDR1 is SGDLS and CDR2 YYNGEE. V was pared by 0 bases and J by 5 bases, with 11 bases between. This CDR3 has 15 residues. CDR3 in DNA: TGTGCCAGCAGCGTAGGAGGGCGGCGGAATGAAAAACTGTTTTTT. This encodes CASSVGGRRNEKLFF.

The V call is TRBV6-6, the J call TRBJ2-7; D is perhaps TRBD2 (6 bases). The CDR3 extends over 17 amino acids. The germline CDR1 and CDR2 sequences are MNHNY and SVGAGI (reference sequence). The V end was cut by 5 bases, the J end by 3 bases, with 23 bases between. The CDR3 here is CASSPRGGNRGYYEQYF. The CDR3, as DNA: TGTGCCAGCAGTCCAAGAGGCGGGAACCGGGGCTACTACGAGCAGTACTTC.

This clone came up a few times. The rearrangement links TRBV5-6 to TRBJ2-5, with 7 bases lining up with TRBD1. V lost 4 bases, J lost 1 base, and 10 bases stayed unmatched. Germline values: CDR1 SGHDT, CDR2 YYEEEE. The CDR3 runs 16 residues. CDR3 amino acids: CASSAKFDRAQETQYF. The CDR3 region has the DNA TGTGCCAGCAGCGCTAAATTCGACAGGGCCCAAGAGACCCAGTACTTC.

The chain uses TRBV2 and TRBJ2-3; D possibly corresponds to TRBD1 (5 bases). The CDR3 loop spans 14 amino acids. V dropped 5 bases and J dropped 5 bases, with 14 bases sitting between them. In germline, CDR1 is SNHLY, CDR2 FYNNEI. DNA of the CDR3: TGTGCCAGCAGTTCATTCCAGGGTGGAGATACGCAGTATTTT. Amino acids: CASSSFQGGDTQYF.

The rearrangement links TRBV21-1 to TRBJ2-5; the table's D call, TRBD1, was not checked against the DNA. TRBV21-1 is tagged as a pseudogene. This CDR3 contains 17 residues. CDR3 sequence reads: CASSKGNDRGHQETQYF. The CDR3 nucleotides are TGTGCCAGCAGCAAAGGTAATGACAGGGGGCACCAAGAGACCCAGTACTTC.

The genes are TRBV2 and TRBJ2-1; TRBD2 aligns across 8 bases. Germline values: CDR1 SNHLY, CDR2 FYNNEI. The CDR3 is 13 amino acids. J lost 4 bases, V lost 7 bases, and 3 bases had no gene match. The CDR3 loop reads CASMGTRYNEQFF. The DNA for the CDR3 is TGTGCCAGCATGGGGACTAGATACAATGAGCAGTTCTTC.

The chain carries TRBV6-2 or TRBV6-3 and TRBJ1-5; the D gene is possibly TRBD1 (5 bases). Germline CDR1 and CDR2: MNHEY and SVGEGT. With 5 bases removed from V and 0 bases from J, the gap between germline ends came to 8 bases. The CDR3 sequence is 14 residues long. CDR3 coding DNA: TGTGCCAGCAGTCGACAGAGTAGCAATCAGCCCCAGCATTTT. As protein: CASSRQSSNQPQHF.

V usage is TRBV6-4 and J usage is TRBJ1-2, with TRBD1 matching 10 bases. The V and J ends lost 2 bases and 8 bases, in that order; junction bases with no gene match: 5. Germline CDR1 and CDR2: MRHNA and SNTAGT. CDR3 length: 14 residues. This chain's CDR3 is CASSDEGQGTGYTF. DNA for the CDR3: TGTGCCAGCAGTGACGAGGGACAGGGGACCGGCTACACCTTC.

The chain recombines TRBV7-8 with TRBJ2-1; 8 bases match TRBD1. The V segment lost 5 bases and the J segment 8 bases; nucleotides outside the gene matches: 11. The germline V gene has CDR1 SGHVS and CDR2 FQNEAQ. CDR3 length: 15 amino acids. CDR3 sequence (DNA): TGTGCCAGCAGCCTAAACGGGGCAGGGGGCGATGAGCAGTTCTTC. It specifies CASSLNGAGGDEQFF.

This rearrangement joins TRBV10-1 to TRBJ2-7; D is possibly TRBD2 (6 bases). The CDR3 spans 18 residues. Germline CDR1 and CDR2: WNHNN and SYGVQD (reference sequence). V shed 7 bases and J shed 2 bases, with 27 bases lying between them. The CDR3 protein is CASTTPSFRDSHPYEQYF. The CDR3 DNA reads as TGCGCCAGCACCACACCGAGCTTCCGGGACTCTCACCCCTACGAGCAGTACTTC.

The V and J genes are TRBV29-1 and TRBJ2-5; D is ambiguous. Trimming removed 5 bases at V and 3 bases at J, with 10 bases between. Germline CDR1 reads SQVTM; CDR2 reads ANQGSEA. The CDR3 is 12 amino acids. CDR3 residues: CSVLNLEETQYF. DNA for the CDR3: TGCAGCGTTCTAAATTTGGAAGAGACCCAGTACTTC. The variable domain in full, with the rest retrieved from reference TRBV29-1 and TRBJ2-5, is SAVISQKPSRDICQRGTSLTIQCQVDSQVTMMFWYRQQPGQSLTLIATANQGSEATYESGFVIDKFPISRPNLTFSTLTVSNMSPEDSSIYLCSVLNLEETQYFGPGTRLLVL.

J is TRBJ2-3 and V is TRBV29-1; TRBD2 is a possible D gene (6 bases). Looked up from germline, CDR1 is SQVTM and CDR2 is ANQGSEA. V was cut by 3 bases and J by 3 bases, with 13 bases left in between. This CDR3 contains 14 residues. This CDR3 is CSVESSLATDTQYF. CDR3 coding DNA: TGCAGCGTTGAGTCCTCTCTAGCGACAGATACGCAGTATTTT.